The rows below give T cell receptor beta chains drawn from one sample of a study of shared clonotypes between healthy human individuals. The data were produced by immunoSEQ multiplex PCR, yet TCRdb's version contains in-frame clones alone and is incomplete. The sample comprises roughly 2.2 million clones, roughly 92% of which are singletons, and approximately 0.41% rests with the top ten. The sequenced sample was naive CD4+ T cells from PBMCs. All receptors come from a man in his late teens or twenties in good health. Some clones in this sample may be carry-over from other donors' samples. Each CDR3 is given with its conserved first and last residue. D genes are given only for firm matches. Some rows mark clone size as missing; the rest say once, few, many or name a class of expanded clone.

clone size	V gene	J gene	D gene	CDR3 protein	CDR3 DNA
NA	TRBV18	TRBJ2-7	NA	CASSPKASYEQYF	TGTGCCAGCTCACCAAAAGCCTCCTACGAGCAGTACTTC
NA	TRBV7-2	TRBJ2-3	TRBD2	CASGWASGSTDTQYF	TGTGCCAGCGGTTGGGCTAGCGGGAGCACAGATACGCAGTATTTT
NA	TRBV5-4	TRBJ1-2	NA	CASSGTDGDNYGYTF	TGTGCCAGCAGCGGAACGGACGGAGATAACTATGGCTACACCTTC
once	TRBV5-1	TRBJ2-2	TRBD1	CASSLDRGTTGELFF	TGCGCCAGCAGCTTGGACAGGGGAACCACCGGGGAGCTGTTTTTT
NA	TRBV5-1	TRBJ1-3	TRBD1	CASSGQGAPGNTIYF	TGCGCCAGCAGCGGTCAGGGGGCGCCTGGAAACACCATATATTTT
NA	TRBV6-5	TRBJ2-7	NA	CASGRYSYEQYF	TGTGCCAGCGGGCGTTACTCCTACGAGCAGTACTTC
NA	TRBV5-4	TRBJ2-5	NA	CASSLAGTPETQYF	TGTGCCAGCAGCTTGGCCGGGACTCCAGAGACCCAGTACTTC
NA	TRBV14	TRBJ1-4	NA	CASSQEDEGLFF	TGTGCCAGCAGCCAAGAGGATGAGGGACTGTTTTTT
NA	TRBV6-5	TRBJ2-1	NA	CASTPRGAYEQFF	TGTGCCAGCACTCCACGGGGTGCTTATGAGCAGTTCTTC
once	TRBV6-5	TRBJ1-5	NA	CASSYAGNQPQHF	TGTGCCAGCAGTTACGCAGGGAATCAGCCCCAGCATTTT
NA	TRBV19	TRBJ2-1	NA	CASSMRRREYEDEQFF	TGTGCCAGTAGTATGCGCCGACGGGAGTATGAAGATGAGCAGTTCTTC
NA	TRBV15	TRBJ2-7	TRBD1	CATSRTVTGTAILYYEQYF	TGTGCCACCAGCAGGACTGTTACCGGGACAGCCATTCTATACTACGAGCAGTACTTC
NA	TRBV5-5	TRBJ1-2	NA	CASSRRRGSDYGYTF	TGTGCCAGCAGCCGTCGTAGGGGTTCCGACTATGGCTACACCTTC
NA	TRBV9	TRBJ1-3	NA	CASSSPGLPSGNTIYF	TGTGCCAGCAGCTCCCCGGGCCTCCCCTCTGGAAACACCATATATTTT